Listed below are T cell receptor beta chains from one sample, sequenced in a study of cytomegalovirus exposure and HLA in healthy donors. Method: immunoSEQ multiplex PCR; TCRdb's copy keeps in-frame clones and lacks some. The sample holds roughly 200,000 clones, about 85% seen once. The sample taken for sequencing was PBMCs. The receptors were sampled from a boy aged 2 to 10 in good health and CMV-seronegative. Both conserved end residues are part of each CDR3. A D gene is named only where the DNA matches it firmly. Where a row states a size, it is once, few, many or the class of an expanded clone; other rows omit it.

cdr3_nt cdr3_aa clone_size v_call d_call j_call
TGTGCCAGCAGCACAAGGACTAGCGGCACCGGGGAGCTGTTTTTT CASSTRTSGTGELFF once TRBV9 TRBD2 TRBJ2-2
TGTGCCACCAGCAGCCAGGGGTGGGAGAACACTGAAGCTTTCTTT CATSSQGWENTEAFF . TRBV15 . TRBJ1-1
TGTGCCAGCCTCGCGGGGGGGCCGGCAATAACAGATACGCAGTATTTT CASLAGGPAITDTQYF . TRBV27 TRBD2 TRBJ2-3
TGTGCCATCCGACTAGCGGGATCAGATACGCAGTATTTT CAIRLAGSDTQYF . TRBV6-1 TRBD2 TRBJ2-3
TGTGCCAGCAGTTTACGGACAGGAACGAGAAATGGGTATTTT CASSLRTGTRNGYF . TRBV28 TRBD1 TRBJ2-3
TGTGCCATCAGTGAAAGGGAGGGGAGAACTCAGCCCCAGCATTTT CAISEREGRTQPQHF . TRBV10-3 . TRBJ1-5
TGTGCCAGCAGCTTGCAGGGCTCTGGAAACACCATATATTTT CASSLQGSGNTIYF few TRBV5-6 . TRBJ1-3
TGTGCCACCAGCAGAGGACAGGACGCTGGGGCCAACGTCCTGACTTTC CATSRGQDAGANVLTF . TRBV15 . TRBJ2-6
TGTGCCAGTAGTTTCGGACTAGCGGTGGAGGAGACCCAGTACTTC CASSFGLAVEETQYF . TRBV19 TRBD2 TRBJ2-5
TGTGCCAGCAGTGAAGTCCTAGCGGGGTTCTCCTACGAGCAGTACTTC CASSEVLAGFSYEQYF . TRBV2 TRBD2 TRBJ2-7
TGTGCCAGCAGCTTCAATAGCGGCAATGAGCAGTTCTTC CASSFNSGNEQFF . TRBV7-9 . TRBJ2-1
TGTGCCAGCAGTTGGACAGGGGGCTACGAGCAGTACTTC CASSWTGGYEQYF . TRBV6-5 TRBD1 TRBJ2-7
TGTGCCAGTATGCCCGGGACAGTCTATGGCTACACCTTC CASMPGTVYGYTF . TRBV19 TRBD1 TRBJ1-2
TGTGCCAGTAGTTATACAGGGCTCGCCGGGGAGGGGCAGTACTTC CASSYTGLAGEGQYF once TRBV19 . TRBJ2-7
TGTGCCAGTAGTACGGGTCATTTGTTGGCGCTTGACACAGATACGCAGTATTTT CASSTGHLLALDTDTQYF . TRBV19 . TRBJ2-3
TGTGCCACCAGCAGAGACCGCGGACAGTCACCCCTCCACTTT CATSRDRGQSPLHF . TRBV15 . TRBJ1-6
TGTGCCAGCAGTCCGTTAGGGAGGCGGAACACTGAAGCTTTCTTT CASSPLGRRNTEAFF . TRBV27 . TRBJ1-1
TGCGCCAGCAGACCCCCCGGGGGTTCCTATGGCTACACCTTC CASRPPGGSYGYTF . TRBV4-1 . TRBJ1-2
TGTGCCAGCAGTTTATCTCCGGCGGGAGGGCCTCGTGTCGGGGAGCTGTTTTTT CASSLSPAGGPRVGELFF once TRBV27 TRBD2 TRBJ2-2
TGTGCCAGCCTAGCGACAGGGGGTAAGGAGACCCAGTACTTC CASLATGGKETQYF once TRBV28 TRBD1 TRBJ2-5
TGTGCCACCGGGGGACAGGGGGACACCGGGGAGCTGTTTTTT CATGGQGDTGELFF . TRBV5-4 TRBD1 TRBJ2-2
TGTGCCAGCAGCGTAGCCCAGCGGGAGTCGGCTGAGCAGTTCTTC CASSVAQRESAEQFF . TRBV9 TRBD2 TRBJ2-1
TGTGCCAGCAGTTTCAACAGGGGTCACGAAAAACTGTTTTTT CASSFNRGHEKLFF . TRBV27 TRBD1 TRBJ1-4
TGTGCCAGCAGGGAGACAGGGCTCACAGATACGCAGTATTTT CASRETGLTDTQYF . TRBV2 TRBD1 TRBJ2-3
TGTGCCAGTAGTGGGGACATGGGTAATCAGCCCCAGCATTTT CASSGDMGNQPQHF . TRBV19 . TRBJ1-5
TGTGCCAGCAGCTTGGGGGGGACAGGGATCTACGAGCAGTACTTC CASSLGGTGIYEQYF . TRBV5-4 TRBD1 TRBJ2-7
TGTGCCAGCATCCCAGGGAGGGTGAACACTGAAGCTTTCTTT CASIPGRVNTEAFF . TRBV2 . TRBJ1-1
TGTGCCAGCAGTTACTCTGGACAGCGGAACACTGAAGCTTTCTTT CASSYSGQRNTEAFF . TRBV6-5 . TRBJ1-1
TGTGCCAGCAGCGTAGGGGCTAGCGGCAATGAGCAGTTCTTC CASSVGASGNEQFF . TRBV9 TRBD2 TRBJ2-1
TGTGCCAGCAGCTTAGAGATGCAGACAGACAATGAAAAACTGTTTTTT CASSLEMQTDNEKLFF . TRBV13 . TRBJ1-4
TGTGCCAGCAGCCCCGCCGACAGCCAGGGGGTCTATGGCTACACCTTC CASSPADSQGVYGYTF . TRBV11-2 TRBD1 TRBJ1-2
TGTTCCAGCACCTATACCGGGGTGGAGACCCAGTACTTC CSSTYTGVETQYF . TRBV7-9 . TRBJ2-5
TGTGCCAGCAGAGGGGACAGGCCCTCCTACAATGAGCAGTTCTTC CASRGDRPSYNEQFF . TRBV21-1 . TRBJ2-1
TGTGCCAGCTCCCGGGACAGGGTCTACGAGCAGTACTTC CASSRDRVYEQYF . TRBV2 TRBD1 TRBJ2-7
TGTGCCAGCAGCGACAGGGCAATTCCCTACGAGCAGTACTTC CASSDRAIPYEQYF . TRBV6-5 TRBD1 TRBJ2-7
TGCGCCAGCAGCTTGGATCAGTACAATGAGCGGTTCTTC CASSLDQYNERFF . TRBV5-1 . TRBJ2-1
TGTGCCAGCAGTTTGGCAGGGATCGGCTATGGCTACACCTTC CASSLAGIGYGYTF . TRBV28 . TRBJ1-2
TGTGCCAGCAGCTACGCGGTTAAGGGGCGAGGAAACACCATATATTTT CASSYAVKGRGNTIYF . TRBV11-2 . TRBJ1-3
TGCGCCAGCAGCTTCGGGACAGAAACCTATGGCTACACCTTC CASSFGTETYGYTF once TRBV5-1 TRBD1 TRBJ1-2